The T cell receptor beta chain described here comes from a study of beta chain features in type 1 diabetes. This CDR3 contains 16 residues. V dropped 0 bases and J dropped 3 bases, with 15 bases sitting between them. Germline V gene lookup returns CDR1 SEHNR and CDR2 FQNEAQ (reference sequence). Since all of the isolated RNA was reverse transcribed, expressed TCRB transcripts were what got sequenced. Sequencing used immunoSEQ multiplex PCR; TCRdb keeps in-frame clones, though not all of them. The table shows a few hundred thousand clones, with around 15% occurring only once. The chain has TRBV7-9 and TRBJ2-7; tentative D call: TRBD2 (6 bases). The clonotype comes from a woman younger than 30 in good health. The sequenced sample consisted of naive CD4+ T cells from blood. The CDR3 sequence: CASSLAVSGRDYEQYF. The CDR3 coding sequence is TGTGCCAGCAGCTTAGCGGTTAGCGGCCGGGACTACGAGCAGTACTTC.